Following are 32 T cell receptor beta chains from one sample sequenced in a study of blood T cell repertoires in COVID-19. Clones were read by immunoSEQ multiplex PCR, and TCRdb kept only the in-frame ones, dropping some. The top ten clones hold around 1.2% of a sample with a few hundred thousand clones, around 82% of them seen once. What was sequenced was peripheral blood. All receptors derive from a woman between 50 and 59 years old with acute or convalescent COVID-19.

The V call is TRBV6-5, the J call TRBJ1-1; the D gene is possibly TRBD1 (5 bases). CDR3 length: 14 amino acids. The V gene lost 7 bases and the J gene lost 1 base, with 13 bases spanning the gap. Germline loops: CDR1 MNHEY, CDR2 SVGAGI. The CDR3, as DNA: TGTGCCAGCACCTCGACAGTGGCGAACACTGAAGCTTTCTTT. Protein: CASTSTVANTEAFF.

The rearrangement uses TRBV7-2 and TRBJ1-5; D possibly corresponds to TRBD1 (6 bases). V lost 5 bases and J 2 bases, leaving 10 bases between the germline ends. Germline lookup yields CDR1 SGHTA and CDR2 FQGNSA. This CDR3 region has 14 residues. The CDR3 sequence is CASSPRQGNQPQHF. CDR3 DNA sequence: TGTGCCAGCAGCCCGAGACAGGGCAATCAGCCCCAGCATTTT. Combining the CDR3 with reference TRBV7-2 and TRBJ1-5 gives the whole variable domain GAGVSQSPSNKVTEKGKDVELRCDPISGHTALYWYRQSLGQGLEFLIYFQGNSAPDKSGLPSDRFSAERTGGSVSTLTIQRTQQEDSAVYLCASSPRQGNQPQHFGDGTRLSIL.

The V and J genes are TRBV6-6 and TRBJ1-2; the D gene is possibly TRBD1 (5 bases). This CDR3 contains 12 residues. The V end lost 7 bases, the J end lost 2 bases, and 8 bases lay between the germline ends. Germline values: CDR1 MNHNY, CDR2 SVGAGI (reference sequence). CDR3 residues: CASTQGNYGYTF. The DNA for the CDR3 is TGTGCCAGCACCCAGGGAAACTATGGCTACACCTTC.

The V gene is TRBV2, the J gene TRBJ1-2; the match to TRBD1 covers 7 bases. The CDR3 consists of 15 residues. Germline-derived CDR1 and CDR2 are SNHLY and FYNNEI. The V segment lost 4 bases and the J segment 3 bases; nucleotides outside the gene matches: 8. DNA for the CDR3: TGTGCCAGCAGTGTAGGGGGCCTACGGGACTATGGCTACACCTTC. Translation gives CASSVGGLRDYGYTF.

This chain joins TRBV30 and TRBJ2-2; 7 bases fit TRBD1. Trimming took 7 bases from V and 4 from J; bases not matched to a gene: 9. Germline V gene sequence: CDR1 GTSNPN, CDR2 SVGIG (reference sequence). CDR3 length equals 14 residues. The CDR3 protein is CASIRTGGTGELFF. DNA of the CDR3: TGTGCCTCGATTCGGACAGGCGGCACCGGGGAGCTGTTTTTT.

The chain uses TRBV4-3 and TRBJ2-1; 7 bases are shared with TRBD1. This CDR3 contains 17 residues. The V segment lost 0 bases and the J segment 7 bases; nucleotides outside the gene matches: 12. Germline CDR1 LGHNA, CDR2 YSLEER. The CDR3 region has the DNA TGCGCCAGCAGCCAAGAAGAGGGGACAGTCCCCTGGAATGAGCAGTTCTTC. Translated, it gives CASSQEEGTVPWNEQFF.

The chain links TRBV6-5 to TRBJ2-7; 9 positions match TRBD1. The germline gives CDR1 MNHEY, CDR2 SVGAGI. This CDR3 has 15 amino acids. The CDR3 is CASSNSPGQGHEQYV. Here the CDR3 DNA reads TGTGCCAGCAGTAACTCTCCGGGACAGGGACACGAGCAGTACGTC.

This clone has just a few counts. The chain employs TRBV2 and TRBJ1-5, with 12 bases aligning to TRBD1. Germline V gene data show CDR1 as SNHLY and CDR2 as FYNNEI. The CDR3 has 15 residues. J gave up 8 bases and V 8 bases, and 10 bases lay outside the gene matches. In DNA, the CDR3 is TGTGCCAGCGAGAGAGGGGGACAGGGGGCGAAGCCCCAGCATTTT. This translates into CASERGGQGAKPQHF.

The chain is built from TRBV5-5 and TRBJ2-7; no firm D call. V lost 2 bases and J 3 bases, leaving 9 bases between the germline ends. The V gene's germline CDR1 is SGHKS and CDR2 YYEKEE (reference sequence). This CDR3 contains 13 residues. CDR3 region: CASSFTYYYEQYF. The CDR3, as DNA: TGTGCCAGCAGCTTCACTTACTACTACGAGCAGTACTTC.

The V call is TRBV19, the J call TRBJ2-3; D ambiguous. Germline lookup yields CDR1 LNHDA and CDR2 SQIVND (reference sequence). V was cut by 7 bases and J by 3 bases, with 5 bases left in between. This CDR3 has 11 amino acids. The CDR3 protein is CASTTTDTQYF. The CDR3 DNA sequence: TGTGCCAGTACCACAACAGATACGCAGTATTTT.

The chain is built from TRBV19 and TRBJ1-1, with TRBD1 identical over 7 bases. This CDR3 is built from 11 residues. J gave up 9 bases and V 8 bases, and 6 bases lay outside the gene matches. The germline CDR1 and CDR2 sequences are LNHDA and SQIVND (reference sequence). DNA for the CDR3: TGTGCCAGTCGAGGGACAGTCAAAGCTTTCTTT. Translated, it gives CASRGTVKAFF.

J is TRBJ2-3 and V is TRBV10-3; D possibly corresponds to TRBD2 (6 bases). The germline CDR1 and CDR2 sequences are ENHRY and SYGVKD. Trimming shortened V by 6 bases and J by 5 bases, and 9 bases separated the two germline ends. The length of the CDR3 is 12 residues. CDR3 DNA: TGTGCCATCAGCATTAGCGGAGATACGCAGTATTTT. Its translation: CAISISGDTQYF.

The V gene is TRBV2, the J gene TRBJ1-4; tentative D call: TRBD1 (5 bases). V gave up 7 bases and J gave up 3 bases, with 15 bases separating them. CDR1 and CDR2 from the germline V gene are SNHLY and FYNNEI. The CDR3 is made up of 15 amino acids. The CDR3: CASTPLGGSNEKLFF. CDR3 coding DNA: TGTGCCAGCACCCCCCTCGGGGGATCTAATGAAAAACTGTTTTTT.

The J gene is TRBJ1-5, the V gene TRBV11-2; tentative D call: TRBD1 (6 bases). V was trimmed by 5 bases and J by 5 bases, leaving 10 bases between them. Germline CDR1 is SGHAT and CDR2 is FQNNGV. The length of the CDR3 is 13 residues. CDR3 DNA sequence: TGTGCCAGCAGCATTAACAGGGATCAGCCCCAGCATTTT. Its translation: CASSINRDQPQHF.

This rearrangement joins TRBV30 to TRBJ2-7, with 9 bases fitting TRBD2. Trimming removed 1 base from V and 0 bases from J; junction bases left unmatched: 4. Germline CDR1 GTSNPN, CDR2 SVGIG (reference sequence). There are 15 residues in the CDR3. This chain's CDR3 is CAWSALAGVSYEQYF. DNA for the CDR3: TGTGCCTGGAGTGCACTAGCGGGCGTCTCCTACGAGCAGTACTTC.

This clone was found once. The chain has TRBV27 and TRBJ1-1; weak D call: TRBD1 (6 bases). V was shortened by 2 bases and J by 7 bases, with 11 bases between the two germline ends. CDR3 size: 13 residues. CDR1 is MNHEY, CDR2 SMNVEV, per germline (reference sequence). The DNA for the CDR3 is TGTGCCAGCAGTTTAAAGGGGGTCAGTGAAGCTTTCTTT. This translates into CASSLKGVSEAFF.

The CDR3 region has the DNA TGTGCCAGCAGCGAAACCGGGACTATCGTGAATGAGCAGTTCTTC. Its protein is CASSETGTIVNEQFF. The chain couples TRBV9 to TRBJ2-1; 7 nucleotides align to TRBD2. Germline V CDR1 and CDR2: SGDLS, YYNGEE. The CDR3 length is 15 residues. The V and J ends lost 3 bases and 7 bases, in that order; junction bases with no gene match: 10. The full variable domain, completed using reference TRBV9 and TRBJ2-1, is DSGVTQTPKHLITATGQRVTLRCSPRSGDLSVYWYQQSLDQGLQFLIQYYNGEERAKGNILERFSAQQFPDLHSELNLSSLELGDSALYFCASSETGTIVNEQFFGPGTRLTVL.

For this clone: The identical CDR3 is also encoded by other nucleotide sequences in the sample. This chain links TRBV10-3 with TRBJ1-1; D not resolved. The CDR3 has 11 residues. The ends were cut back, 8 bases at V and 1 base at J, with 5 bases in the middle. Germline CDR1 is ENHRY and CDR2 is SYGVKD. The CDR3 nucleotides read TGTGCCATCCGACAGAACACTGAAGCTTTCTTT. Encoded protein: CAIRQNTEAFF.

There are a few counts of this clone. This sequence joins TRBV3-1 (or the pseudogene TRBV3-2) and TRBJ1-2; D unclear. Deletions cut 0 bases from V and 8 bases from J, with 13 bases between. The CDR3 sequence is 14 residues long. Germline V gene data show CDR1 as LGHDT and CDR2 as YNNKEL (reference sequence). In nucleotides, the CDR3 is TGTGCCAGCAGCCAAGATCCGCAGATCGGGGGCTACACCTTC. Translation gives CASSQDPQIGGYTF.

A single count supports this clone. The rearrangement links TRBV9 to TRBJ1-2; D ambiguous. The ends were cut back, 3 bases at V and 6 bases at J, with 18 bases in the middle. Germline V gene sequence: CDR1 SGDLS, CDR2 YYNGEE. This CDR3 is 15 amino acids long. The DNA for the CDR3 is TGTGCCAGCAGCGGAGCTATTAGGAGGTCCCATGGCTACACCTTC. Translated, it gives CASSGAIRRSHGYTF.

The chain is built from TRBV9 and TRBJ2-5, with a possible D match to TRBD2 (6 bases). V was shortened by 3 bases and J by 5 bases, with 20 bases between the two germline ends. Germline CDR1 SGDLS, CDR2 YYNGEE. The CDR3 loop spans 16 amino acids. CDR3 bases: TGTGCCAGCAGCGACCCCCAGACGGGAGTGGTGGAGACCCAGTACTTC. Translation: CASSDPQTGVVETQYF.

This clone turned up a few times. V gene TRBV6-2 or TRBV6-3 combines with J gene TRBJ2-1; D is possibly TRBD2 (6 bases). Germline V gene data show CDR1 as MNHEY and CDR2 as SVGEGT. CDR3 length: 16 amino acids. V gave up 2 bases and J gave up 8 bases, with 19 bases separating them. The CDR3 protein is CASSYEIGGPVDEQFF. The CDR3 DNA follows: TGTGCCAGCAGTTACGAAATAGGAGGGCCGGTAGATGAGCAGTTCTTC.

In DNA form, the CDR3 reads TGCAGCGTGAGGACAGGGGGCGTATCTAATGAAAAACTGTTTTTT. It encodes CSVRTGGVSNEKLFF. The rearrangement uses TRBV29-1 and TRBJ1-4; 11 positions agree with TRBD1. Germline V gene data show CDR1 as SQVTM and CDR2 as ANQGSEA. The CDR3 has 15 residues. Trimming cost V 6 bases and J 3 bases; bases outside gene matches: 6.

The rearrangement joins TRBV24-1 to TRBJ2-4; D call uncertain. From germline, CDR1 is KGHDR and CDR2 SFDVKD. Trimming took off 4 bases at V and 0 bases at J, with 9 bases between the two ends. The CDR3 runs to 15 residues. The CDR3 sequence is CATSDRHLAKNIQYF. In DNA form, the CDR3 reads TGTGCCACCAGTGACAGACATTTAGCCAAAAACATTCAGTACTTC.

The chain employs TRBV3-1 (or the pseudogene TRBV3-2) and TRBJ1-1, with 8 bases that match TRBD1. The ends lost 4 bases at V and 0 bases at J; junction bases unmatched: 7. The CDR3 is 16 amino acids. Germline V gene lookup returns CDR1 LGHDT and CDR2 YNNKEL (reference sequence). Written as DNA, the CDR3 is TGTGCCAGCAGCCTTACAGGGGGGGGAATGAACACTGAAGCTTTCTTT. This encodes CASSLTGGGMNTEAFF.

V and J are TRBV28 and TRBJ1-2; D is uncertain. The germline gives CDR1 MDHEN, CDR2 SYDVKM. This CDR3 has 12 residues. The germline V and J ends were trimmed by 5 bases and 0 bases, with 4 bases remaining between them. CDR3 in DNA: TGTGCCAGCAGTGCGACTAACTATGGCTACACCTTC. This translates into CASSATNYGYTF.

The chain joins TRBV7-9 to TRBJ1-1; D might be TRBD1 (6 bases). V lost 7 bases, J lost 3 bases, and 18 bases lay in between. The CDR3 loop spans 15 amino acids. Per germline, CDR1 SEHNR and CDR2 FQNEAQ (reference sequence). CDR3: CASTFKESGDTEAFF. DNA for the CDR3: TGTGCCAGCACTTTCAAAGAATCAGGGGACACTGAAGCTTTCTTT.

The V gene is TRBV7-2, the J gene TRBJ2-3; the match to TRBD2 covers 11 bases. V shed 3 bases, J shed 1 base, and the junction held 6 bases outside the gene matches. This CDR3 spans 17 amino acids. Germline V lookup: CDR1 SGHTA, CDR2 FQGNSA. CDR3 in amino acids: CASSFELLAGGTDTQYF. CDR3 nucleotides: TGTGCCAGCAGCTTCGAGTTACTAGCGGGGGGCACAGATACGCAGTATTTT.

CDR3 bases: TGTGCCAGCTCACCACCGACAGCTTCACCCCTCCACTTT. Residues: CASSPPTASPLHF. The chain links TRBV18 to TRBJ1-6, with a weak D call TRBD1 (5 bases). CDR1 is KGHSH and CDR2 is LQKENI in the germline V gene. V was pared by 0 bases and J by 9 bases, with 6 bases between. The CDR3 runs to 13 residues.

The chain couples TRBV19 to TRBJ1-5; 9 bases line up with TRBD1. The CDR3 length is 16 residues. Trimming took 3 bases from V and 4 from J; bases not matched to a gene: 7. The V gene's germline CDR1 is LNHDA and CDR2 SQIVND (reference sequence). Here the CDR3 reads CASSMRGQGPNQPQHF. For the CDR3, the DNA is TGTGCCAGTAGTATGCGGGGACAGGGACCGAATCAGCCCCAGCATTTT.

The chain carries TRBV6-5 and TRBJ1-2; D possibly corresponds to TRBD1 (5 bases). Germline V gene data show CDR1 as MNHEY and CDR2 as SVGAGI. The CDR3 length is 12 residues. V shed 8 bases and J shed 6 bases, with 13 bases lying between them. CDR3 amino acids: CASSRGGDGYTF. CDR3 DNA: TGTGCCAGCTCCCGCGGGGGGGATGGCTACACCTTC.

This rearrangement joins TRBV3-1 (or the pseudogene TRBV3-2) to TRBJ1-1, with 8 positions matching TRBD1. In germline, CDR1 is LGHDT, CDR2 YNNKEL (reference sequence). The CDR3 runs to 15 residues. J was trimmed by 4 bases and V by 3 bases; bases with no gene match: 7. The CDR3 sequence is CASSQFDRGGTEAFF. The CDR3 DNA is TGTGCCAGCAGCCAGTTTGACAGGGGCGGCACTGAAGCTTTCTTT.